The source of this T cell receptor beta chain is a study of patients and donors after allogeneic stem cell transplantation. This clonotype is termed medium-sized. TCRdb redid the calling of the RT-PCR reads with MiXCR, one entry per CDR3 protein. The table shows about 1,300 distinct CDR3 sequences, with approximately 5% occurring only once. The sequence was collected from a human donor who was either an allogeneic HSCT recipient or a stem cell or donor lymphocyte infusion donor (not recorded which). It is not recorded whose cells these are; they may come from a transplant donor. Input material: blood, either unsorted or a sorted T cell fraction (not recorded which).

The DNA of the CDR3 is TGTGCCAGCAGTTTTGGGAACGAGCAGTACTTC. It specifies CASSFGNEQYF. The gene calls are TRBV6-5 and TRBJ2-7; D is undetermined. V was pared by 4 bases and J by 5 bases, with 6 bases between. The CDR3 has 11 amino acids. Looked up from germline, CDR1 is MNHEY and CDR2 is SVGAGI.